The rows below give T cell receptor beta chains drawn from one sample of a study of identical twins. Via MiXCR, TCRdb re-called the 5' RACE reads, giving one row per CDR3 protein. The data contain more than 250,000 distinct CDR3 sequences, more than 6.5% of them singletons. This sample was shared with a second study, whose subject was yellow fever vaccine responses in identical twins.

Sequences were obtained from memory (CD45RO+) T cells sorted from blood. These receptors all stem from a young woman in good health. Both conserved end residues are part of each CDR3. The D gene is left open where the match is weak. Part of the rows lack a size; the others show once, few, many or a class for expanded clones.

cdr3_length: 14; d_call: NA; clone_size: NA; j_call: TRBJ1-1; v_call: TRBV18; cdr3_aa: CASSPPYRATEAFF; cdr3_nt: TGTGCCAGCTCACCACCCTACAGGGCCACTGAAGCTTTCTTT
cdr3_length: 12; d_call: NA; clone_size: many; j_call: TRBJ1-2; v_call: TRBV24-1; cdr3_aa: CATSDQRYGYTF; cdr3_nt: TGTGCCACCAGTGACCAAAGATATGGCTACACCTTC
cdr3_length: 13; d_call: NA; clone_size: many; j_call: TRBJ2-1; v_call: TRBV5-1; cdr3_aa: CASSFRLVDEQFF; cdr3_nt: TGCGCCAGCAGCTTCCGCCTAGTCGATGAGCAGTTCTTC
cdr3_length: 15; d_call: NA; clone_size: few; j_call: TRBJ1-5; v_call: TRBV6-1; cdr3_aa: CASSHGGMGDQPQHF; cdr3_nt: TGTGCCAGCAGCCACGGGGGGATGGGCGATCAGCCCCAGCATTTT
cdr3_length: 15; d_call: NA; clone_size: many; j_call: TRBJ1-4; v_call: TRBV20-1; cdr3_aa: CSARYTSSGTEKLFF; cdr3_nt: TGCAGTGCTAGATACACTTCAAGTGGGACTGAAAAACTGTTTTTT
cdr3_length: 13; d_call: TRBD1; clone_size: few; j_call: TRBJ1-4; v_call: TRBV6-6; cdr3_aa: CASRTGGEEKLFF; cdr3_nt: TGTGCCAGTCGGACAGGGGGCGAGGAAAAACTGTTTTTT
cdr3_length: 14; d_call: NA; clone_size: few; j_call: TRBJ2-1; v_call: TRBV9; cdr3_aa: CASSWGSGVDEQFF; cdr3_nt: TGTGCCAGCAGCTGGGGGTCTGGAGTCGATGAGCAGTTCTTC
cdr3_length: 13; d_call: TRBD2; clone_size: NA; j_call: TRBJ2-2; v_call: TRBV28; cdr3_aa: CASSLAGPGEVFF; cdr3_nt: TGTGCCAGCAGTCTAGCGGGCCCCGGGGAGGTGTTTTTT
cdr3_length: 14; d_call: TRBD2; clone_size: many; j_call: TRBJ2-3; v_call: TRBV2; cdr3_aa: CASSFGGSGDTQYF; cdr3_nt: TGTGCCAGCTCCTTCGGGGGGTCGGGCGATACGCAGTATTTT
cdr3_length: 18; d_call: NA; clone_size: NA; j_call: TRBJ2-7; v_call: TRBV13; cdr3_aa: CASSSLSGGSLGNYEQYF; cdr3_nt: TGTGCCAGCAGCTCCCTTTCCGGGGGTTCCTTGGGAAACTACGAGCAGTACTTC
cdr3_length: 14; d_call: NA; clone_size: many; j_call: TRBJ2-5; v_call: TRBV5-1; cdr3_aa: CASSSRTLQETQYF; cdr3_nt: TGCGCCAGCAGCTCAAGGACGTTGCAAGAGACCCAGTACTTC
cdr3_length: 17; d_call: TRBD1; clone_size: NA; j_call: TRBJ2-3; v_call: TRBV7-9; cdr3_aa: CASRPGRGLTSTDTQYF; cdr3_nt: TGTGCCAGCAGGCCAGGCAGGGGGCTTACTAGCACAGATACGCAGTATTTT
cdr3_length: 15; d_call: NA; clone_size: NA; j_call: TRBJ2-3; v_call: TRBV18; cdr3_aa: CASSPPRGSTDTQYF; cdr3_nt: TGTGCCAGCTCACCCCCGAGGGGTTCCACAGATACGCAGTATTTT
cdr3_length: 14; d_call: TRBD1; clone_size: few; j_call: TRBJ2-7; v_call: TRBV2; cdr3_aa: CASILEGALGEQYF; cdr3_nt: TGTGCCAGCATCCTTGAGGGGGCGCTGGGCGAGCAGTACTTC
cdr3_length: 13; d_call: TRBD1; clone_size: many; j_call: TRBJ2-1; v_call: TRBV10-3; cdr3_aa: CAIAQDREDEQFF; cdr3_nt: TGTGCCATCGCCCAGGACAGGGAGGATGAGCAGTTCTTC
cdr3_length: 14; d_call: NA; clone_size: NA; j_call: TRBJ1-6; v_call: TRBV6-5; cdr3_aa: CASSLGWGGSPLHF; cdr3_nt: TGTGCCAGCAGTTTAGGTTGGGGAGGTTCACCCCTCCACTTT
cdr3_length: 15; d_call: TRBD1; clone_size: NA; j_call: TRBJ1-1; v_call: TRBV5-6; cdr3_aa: CASSDGTGSGDEAFF; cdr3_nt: TGTGCCAGCAGTGACGGGACAGGGTCGGGTGATGAAGCTTTCTTT
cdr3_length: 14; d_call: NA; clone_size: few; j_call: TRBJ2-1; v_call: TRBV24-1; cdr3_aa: CATSGTDRLNEQFF; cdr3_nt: TGTGCCACCAGTGGTACGGACAGACTCAATGAGCAGTTCTTC
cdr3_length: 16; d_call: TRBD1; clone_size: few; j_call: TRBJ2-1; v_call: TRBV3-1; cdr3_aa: CASSQGAGGSYNEQFF; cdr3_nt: TGTGCCAGCAGCCAAGGGGCAGGGGGCTCCTACAATGAGCAGTTCTTC
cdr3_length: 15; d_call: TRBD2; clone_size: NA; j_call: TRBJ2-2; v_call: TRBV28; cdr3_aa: CASSSAGGEAGELFF; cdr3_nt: TGTGCCAGCAGCTCAGCGGGAGGGGAGGCCGGGGAGCTGTTTTTT
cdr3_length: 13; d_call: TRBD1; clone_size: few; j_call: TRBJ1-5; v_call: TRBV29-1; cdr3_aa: CSVRQGANQPQHF; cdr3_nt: TGCAGCGTTAGACAGGGGGCGAATCAGCCCCAGCATTTT
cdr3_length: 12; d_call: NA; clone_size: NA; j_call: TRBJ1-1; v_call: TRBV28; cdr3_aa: CASSLVGGRAFF; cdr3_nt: TGTGCCAGCAGTTTAGTCGGGGGGCGAGCTTTCTTT
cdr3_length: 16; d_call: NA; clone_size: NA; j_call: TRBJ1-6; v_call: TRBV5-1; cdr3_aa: CASSLSDRSLDSPLHF; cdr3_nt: TGCGCCAGCAGCCTATCCGACAGATCATTGGATTCACCCCTCCACTTT
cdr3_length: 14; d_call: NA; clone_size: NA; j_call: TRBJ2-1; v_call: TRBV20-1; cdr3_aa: CSATGTVSYNEQFF; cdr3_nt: TGCAGTGCCACCGGGACCGTGTCCTACAATGAGCAGTTCTTC
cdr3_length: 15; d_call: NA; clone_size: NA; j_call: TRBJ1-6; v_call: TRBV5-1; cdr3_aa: CASRSSGASNSPLHF; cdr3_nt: TGCGCCAGCAGGTCCTCAGGGGCGAGTAATTCACCCCTCCACTTT
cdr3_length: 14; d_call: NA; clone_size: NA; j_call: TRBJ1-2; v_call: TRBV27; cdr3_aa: CASSLSSGIYGYTF; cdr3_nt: TGTGCCAGCAGTTTATCAAGCGGGATCTATGGCTACACCTTC
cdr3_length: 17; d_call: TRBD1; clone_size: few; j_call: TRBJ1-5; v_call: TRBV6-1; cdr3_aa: CASTAPGQEDSNQPQHF; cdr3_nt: TGTGCCAGCACAGCTCCGGGACAGGAGGATAGCAATCAGCCCCAGCATTTT
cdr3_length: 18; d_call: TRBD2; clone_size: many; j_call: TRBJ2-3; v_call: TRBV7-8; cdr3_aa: CASSSSSGGAPAGDTQYF; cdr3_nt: TGTGCCAGCAGCTCGTCTAGCGGGGGGGCCCCCGCTGGAGATACGCAGTATTTT
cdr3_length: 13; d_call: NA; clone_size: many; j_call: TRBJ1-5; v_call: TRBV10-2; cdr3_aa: CASSDPGTKPQHF; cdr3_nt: TGCGCCAGCAGTGATCCCGGGACAAAGCCCCAGCATTTT
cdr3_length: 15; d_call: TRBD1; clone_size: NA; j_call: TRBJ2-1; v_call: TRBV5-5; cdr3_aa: CASSGRDRSLNEQFF; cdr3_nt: TGTGCCAGCAGCGGCCGGGACAGGTCCCTCAATGAGCAGTTCTTC
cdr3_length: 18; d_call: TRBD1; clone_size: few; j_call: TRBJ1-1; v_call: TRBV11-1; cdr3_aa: CASSQTEGPQGLDTEAFF; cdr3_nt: TGTGCCAGCAGCCAGACGGAAGGACCACAGGGGCTGGACACTGAAGCTTTCTTT
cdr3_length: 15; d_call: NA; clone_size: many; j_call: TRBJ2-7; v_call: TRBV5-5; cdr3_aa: CASSLRADLLYEQYF; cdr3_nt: TGTGCCAGCAGCTTGAGGGCAGATTTACTTTACGAGCAGTACTTC
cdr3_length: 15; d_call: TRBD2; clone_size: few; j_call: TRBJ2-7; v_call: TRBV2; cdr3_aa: CASSEEVAGPYEQYF; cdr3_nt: TGTGCCAGCAGTGAAGAGGTAGCGGGACCCTACGAGCAGTACTTC
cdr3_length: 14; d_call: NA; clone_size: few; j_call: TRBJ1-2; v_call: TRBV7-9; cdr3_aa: CASSLAGRGGGYTF; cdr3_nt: TGTGCCAGCAGCTTAGCGGGCAGGGGAGGTGGCTACACCTTC
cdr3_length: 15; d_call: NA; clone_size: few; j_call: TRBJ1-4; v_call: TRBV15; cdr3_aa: CATSRDRPNNEKLFF; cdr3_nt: TGTGCCACCAGCAGAGATAGACCGAATAATGAAAAACTGTTTTTT
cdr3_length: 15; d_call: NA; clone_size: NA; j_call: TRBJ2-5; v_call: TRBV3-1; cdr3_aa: CASSQVGGLKETQYF; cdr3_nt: TGTGCCAGCAGCCAAGTGGGGGGGCTTAAGGAGACCCAGTACTTC
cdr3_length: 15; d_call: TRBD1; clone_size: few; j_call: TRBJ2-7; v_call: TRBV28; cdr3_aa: CASSVPGQGAKDEYF; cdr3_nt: TGTGCCAGCAGTGTACCGGGACAGGGGGCCAAGGATGAGTACTTC
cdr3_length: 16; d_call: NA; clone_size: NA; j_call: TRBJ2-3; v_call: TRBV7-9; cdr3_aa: CASSFRTATSTDTQYF; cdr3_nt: TGTGCCAGCAGCTTCCGCACCGCAACTAGCACAGATACGCAGTATTTT
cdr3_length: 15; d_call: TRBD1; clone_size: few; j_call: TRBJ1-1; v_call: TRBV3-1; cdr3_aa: CASSPSTGGNTEAFF; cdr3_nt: TGTGCCAGCAGCCCCTCGACAGGGGGCAACACTGAAGCTTTCTTT
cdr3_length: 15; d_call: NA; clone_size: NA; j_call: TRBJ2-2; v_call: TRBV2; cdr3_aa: CASSGSDRGTGELFF; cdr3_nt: TGTGCCAGCAGTGGATCAGACCGGGGCACCGGGGAGCTGTTTTTT
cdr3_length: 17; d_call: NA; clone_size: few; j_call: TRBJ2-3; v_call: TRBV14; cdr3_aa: CASSQTPKVEGTDTQYF; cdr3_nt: TGTGCCAGCAGCCAGACCCCGAAGGTAGAGGGCACAGATACGCAGTATTTT
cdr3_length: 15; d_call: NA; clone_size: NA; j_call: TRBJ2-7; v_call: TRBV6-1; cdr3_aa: CASRGSGTGKYEQYF; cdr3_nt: TGTGCCAGCAGGGGCAGCGGAACAGGGAAATACGAGCAGTACTTC
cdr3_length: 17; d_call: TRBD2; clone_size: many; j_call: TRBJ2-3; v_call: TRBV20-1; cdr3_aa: CSARDPGLADSTDTQYF; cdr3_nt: TGCAGTGCTAGAGATCCCGGACTAGCGGATAGCACAGATACGCAGTATTTT
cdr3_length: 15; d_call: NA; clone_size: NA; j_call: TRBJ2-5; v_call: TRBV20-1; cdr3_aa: CSAPTGALYQETQYF; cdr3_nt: TGCAGTGCTCCTACGGGGGCCTTGTACCAAGAGACCCAGTACTTC
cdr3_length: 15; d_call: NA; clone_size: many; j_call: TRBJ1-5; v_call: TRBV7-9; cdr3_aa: CASSLSGGSNQPQHF; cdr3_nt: TGTGCCAGCAGCTTAAGCGGGGGTAGCAATCAGCCCCAGCATTTT
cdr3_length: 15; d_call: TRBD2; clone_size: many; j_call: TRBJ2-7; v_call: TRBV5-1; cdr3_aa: CASSLGPSGDYEQYF; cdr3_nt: TGCGCCAGCAGCTTGGGTCCTAGCGGAGACTACGAGCAGTACTTC
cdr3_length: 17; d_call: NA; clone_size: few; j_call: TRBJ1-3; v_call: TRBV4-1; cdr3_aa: CASSQEALLTAGNTIYF; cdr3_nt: TGCGCCAGCAGCCAAGAGGCCCTGTTAACAGCAGGAAACACCATATATTTT
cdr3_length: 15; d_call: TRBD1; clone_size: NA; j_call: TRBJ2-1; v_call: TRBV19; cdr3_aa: CASTQGGQINNEQFF; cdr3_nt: TGTGCCAGTACCCAAGGGGGACAGATTAACAATGAGCAGTTCTTC
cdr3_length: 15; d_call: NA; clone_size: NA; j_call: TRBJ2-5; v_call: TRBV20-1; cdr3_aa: CSAWKGGVRVETQYF; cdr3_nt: TGCAGTGCCTGGAAGGGGGGGGTTCGGGTAGAGACCCAGTACTTC
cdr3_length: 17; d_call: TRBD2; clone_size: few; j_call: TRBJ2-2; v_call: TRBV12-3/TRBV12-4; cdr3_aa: CASSQDQREINTGELFF; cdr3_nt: TGTGCCAGCAGCCAAGATCAGCGGGAGATAAACACCGGGGAGCTGTTTTTT
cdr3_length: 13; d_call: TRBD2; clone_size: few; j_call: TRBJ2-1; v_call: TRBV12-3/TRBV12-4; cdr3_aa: CASSYLSGGEQFF; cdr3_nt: TGTGCCAGCAGTTACCTCTCCGGGGGGGAGCAGTTCTTC
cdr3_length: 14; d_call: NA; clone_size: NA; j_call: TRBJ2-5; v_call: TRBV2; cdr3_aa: CASMGRLAGETQYF; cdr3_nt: TGTGCCAGCATGGGGCGGCTAGCTGGAGAGACCCAGTACTTC